This T cell receptor (beta chain) was sequenced during a study of T cell responses to AZD1222 COVID-19 vaccine. Study-wide findings and caveats: No repertoire was sampled before or during the peak T cell response, only after it.

Of note for this clone: Its antigen is still unknown.

Only in-frame clones appear in the TCRdb table, and some are missing; sequencing was by immunoSEQ multiplex PCR. Found here are roughly 100,000 clones, less than 95% of them singletons; the top ten hold approximately 8%. The length of the CDR3 is 12 residues. Looked up from germline, CDR1 is SGHDT and CDR2 is YYEEEE. V was pared by 2 bases and J by 6 bases, with 6 bases between. This receptor was taken from an adult who received the AZD1222 COVID-19 vaccine. This sequence joins TRBV5-6 and TRBJ1-5; possible D gene TRBD1, 5 bases. Sequencing used peripheral blood, obtained 28 days after the second AZD1222 dose. CDR3 loop: CASSFGTQPQHF. The CDR3, as DNA: TGTGCCAGCAGCTTTGGGACTCAGCCCCAGCATTTT.